This T cell receptor (beta chain) originates from a study of blood T cell repertoires in COVID-19 (dated by TCRdb to 2020 to 2021). At the level of the whole study: Collaborator samples came from the United States, Italy and Spain and covered acute and convalescent phases of COVID-19. The samples were drawn from the first 160 participants of the ongoing ImmuneRACE study and from about 1,200 subjects provided by 6 global collaborators. Sample metadata almost always included a de-identified subject ID, COVID-19 status, age in years and sex. HLA class I and class II types, where available, came from metadata supplied by the sample provider rather than from assay-based typing. Deeply sampled blood TCRbeta repertoires from subjects exposed to, actively infected with, or recovered from COVID-19 were included in the dataset. The prospective study material was composed of cDNA or gDNA derived from T cells, B-cell-depleted T cells, or PBMCs. The repertoires were made available in a free public database intended to serve as a resource for research on the immune response to SARS-CoV-2.

Each collaborating institution followed its own protocols to collect whole blood in K2EDTA tubes. For TCRbeta analysis, collaborators shipped samples as frozen whole blood, isolated PBMCs, or DNA extracted from either of those sample types. Results the study describes overall, beyond this receptor: Clinical and demographic metadata were provided uncurated, with the amount varying by source and participant.

The immunoSEQ Assay, a bias-controlled multiplex PCR, was used to amplify TCRbeta CDR3 regions from genomic DNA. The source study handled its data this way. The number of nucleated cells in each sample was estimated by amplification of reference gene primers within the assay. To quantify the absolute abundance of each unique TCRbeta CDR3 rearrangement, sequence reads were collapsed and filtered. For each sample, productive Simpson clonality was calculated as the square root of Simpson's diversity index over productive rearrangements. TCRdb carries this immuneACCESS record with in-frame sequences only. Its versions omit some clonotypes, under half of them owing to an unresolved V gene in the studies checked, with the rest unexplained. V and J calls plus clone size are reproduced from that table; the DNA served to infer D and trimming. The sample contains 55,000 to 90,000 clones, approximately 90% of them found a single time. The leading ten clones occupy roughly 3.6% of the sample.

Reading from cysteine to phenylalanine, the CDR3 counts 14 amino acids. The sequence is cut down to CDR3 DNA, 42 bases in frame from base 1. Compared with germline, V lacks 6 bases and J lacks 7 bases; bases without a gene match: 9. The germline V gene (reference sequence) sets CDR1 to LNHDA and CDR2 to SQIVND. Of note for this clone: Its antigen is not yet known. No clone much larger than this one lies a single base away; base qualities are absent.

The TCR sequence derives from a man aged 65 to 85 with active COVID-19. The chain employs TRBV19 and TRBJ2-7; the central 10 bases match TRBD1. The sequenced sample was peripheral blood. The CDR3 is CASSPGTGAREQYF. The nucleotide sequence reads as follows: TGTGCCAGTAGCCCCGGGACAGGGGCGAGGGAGCAGTACTTC.